Described below is a single TCR beta chain sequence and its context. Antigen specificity is unknown. Other DNA sequences in the sample encode the same CDR3. This sample is part of a study of shared clonotypes between healthy human individuals. About the study: Sampling drew on donors who were a couple of women and a few men aged 18 to 49. Study-level points and caveats: How much donors shared clonotypes was expected to be affected by sequencing depth.

V shed 0 bases, J shed 6 bases, and the junction held 5 bases outside the gene matches. Germline CDR1 is SGHRS and CDR2 is YFSETQ. The CDR3 contains 15 residues. Profiled with immunoSEQ multiplex PCR; TCRdb holds only in-frame clones, not every one. The table records some 1 million clones, around 76% of them present only once. The genes are TRBV5-1 and TRBJ2-2; 7 bases align to TRBD1. The sample taken for sequencing was memory CD4+ T cells sorted from blood. Subset denoted: CD45RA-negative fraction. This TCR came from a man aged 18 to 29 in good health. CDR3 DNA: TGCGCCAGCAGCTTGGTGGGCAGGGGGTCCGGGGAGCTGTTTTTT. It specifies CASSLVGRGSGELFF. Full variable domain (outside the CDR3, taken from reference TRBV5-1 and TRBJ2-2): KAGVTQTPRYLIKTRGQQVTLSCSPISGHRSVSWYQQTPGQGLQFLFEYFSETQRNKGNFPGRFSGRQFSNSRSEMNVSTLELGDSALYLCASSLVGRGSGELFFGEGSRLTVL.